This T cell receptor (beta chain) was observed in a study of cytomegalovirus exposure and HLA in healthy donors. PCR primers comprised 60 Vbeta and 13 Jbeta primers. Sequencing was performed with immunoSEQ multiplex PCR; in TCRdb, only in-frame clones are kept and a portion is missing. The sample shows 170,000 or so clones, roughly 75% of them seen only once. The CDR3 is 17 residues long. From germline, CDR1 is SNHLY and CDR2 FYNNEI. Unmatched junction bases numbered 14, after V lost 3 bases and J lost 5 bases. Sequencing used PBMCs. The J gene is TRBJ1-1, the V gene TRBV2; 8 bases align to TRBD1. This sequence originates from a man aged 35 to 55 in good health and CMV-seronegative. The CDR3 DNA sequence: TGTGCCAGCAGTGACCCCCTCAGTCGGACAGGGTGGACTGAAGCTTTCTTT. Translation: CASSDPLSRTGWTEAFF. The variable domain in full, completed from reference TRBV2 and TRBJ1-1, reads EPEVTQTPSHQVTQMGQEVILRCVPISNHLYFYWYRQILGQKVEFLVSFYNNEISEKSEIFDDQFSVERPDGSNFTLKIRSTKLEDSAMYFCASSDPLSRTGWTEAFFGQGTRLTVV.